Listed here are 17 T cell receptor beta chains from one sample, sequenced in a study of blood T cell repertoires in COVID-19 (dated by TCRdb to 2019 to 2021). The receptor library was made with the immunoSEQ multiplex PCR assay. The table was pulled from immuneACCESS by TCRdb, which kept in-frame rearrangements only. Such tables lose some clones; where checked, under half of the loss comes from unresolved V genes, and the rest has no known cause. The sample has 180,000 or so clones on record, approximately 85% of them singletons. The top ten hold roughly 7.7% of the sample. Sequenced sample: peripheral blood. These receptors originate from a woman in her sixties or seventies with acute or convalescent COVID-19.

The chain couples TRBV24-1 to TRBJ1-6; D is perhaps TRBD1 (5 bases). CDR3 length: 15 residues. The germline gives CDR1 KGHDR, CDR2 SFDVKD. V dropped 6 bases and J dropped 7 bases, with 15 bases sitting between them. The CDR3 bases are TGTGCCACCAGTACTGTGGACAAGAGAAATTCACCCCTCCACTTT. It is translated as CATSTVDKRNSPLHF.

V is TRBV6-2 or TRBV6-3 and J is TRBJ1-1; D perhaps matches TRBD1 (5 bases). The CDR3 is made up of 13 amino acids. V dropped 0 bases and J dropped 11 bases, with 13 bases sitting between them. Germline V gene data show CDR1 as MNHEY and CDR2 as SVGEGT. DNA for the CDR3: TGTGCCAGCAGTTACTCGGTCGCGGGGGAGGCTTTCTTT. Translation gives CASSYSVAGEAFF.

This clone was found once. The chain joins TRBV6-1 to TRBJ1-5; D not certain. Germline V gives CDR1 MNHNS, CDR2 SASEGT. V dropped 0 bases and J dropped 2 bases, with 8 bases sitting between them. CDR3 length: 15 amino acids. CDR3 protein: CASSEAWGGNQPQHF. DNA for the CDR3: TGTGCCAGCAGTGAAGCCTGGGGAGGCAATCAGCCCCAGCATTTT.

The CDR3 bases are TGTGCCAGCAGTGAAGCAGGGGGCGTAACTGAAGCTTTCTTT. This encodes CASSEAGGVTEAFF. The chain uses TRBV6-1 and TRBJ1-1; the match to TRBD1 covers 7 bases. The length of the CDR3 is 14 residues. Germline CDR1 reads MNHNS; CDR2 reads SASEGT. J lost 5 bases, V lost 0 bases, and 3 bases had no gene match.

V and J are TRBV6-5 and TRBJ1-2; possibly TRBD1 for D (6 bases). The CDR3 sequence is 14 residues long. The germline V and J ends were trimmed by 6 bases and 5 bases, with 16 bases remaining between them. Per the germline V gene, CDR1 is MNHEY and CDR2 is SVGAGI. CDR3 sequence (DNA): TGTGCCAGCAGAAGCCCACAGGGCGGGTATGGCTACACCTTC. Translation: CASRSPQGGYGYTF.

This chain joins TRBV6-1 and TRBJ2-3; TRBD2 agrees at 10 bases. This CDR3 comprises 15 residues. Germline assignment: CDR1 MNHNS and CDR2 SASEGT. With 3 bases clipped from V and 5 bases from J, the junction kept 5 bases outside the gene matches. The CDR3: CASSESGRAQDTQYF. Here the CDR3 DNA reads TGTGCCAGCAGTGAGAGCGGGAGGGCCCAAGATACGCAGTATTTT.

This sequence joins TRBV5-1 and TRBJ2-2; D is uncertain. CDR1 SGHRS and CDR2 YFSETQ come from the germline V gene. V was trimmed by 0 bases and J by 5 bases, leaving 8 bases between them. This CDR3 has 14 residues. CDR3 amino acids: CASSLAGLTGELFF. The CDR3 DNA sequence: TGCGCCAGCAGCTTGGCGGGTCTGACCGGGGAGCTGTTTTTT.

The rearrangement uses TRBV2 and TRBJ2-5; perhaps TRBD2 as D (5 bases). The V end lost 2 bases, the J end lost 2 bases, and 12 bases lay between the germline ends. The CDR3 consists of 15 residues. The germline V gene has CDR1 SNHLY and CDR2 FYNNEI. The chain's CDR3 is CASSEKRPLQETQYF. CDR3 in DNA: TGTGCCAGCAGTGAAAAGCGGCCACTACAAGAGACCCAGTACTTC.

V gene TRBV27 combines with J gene TRBJ2-1; D is perhaps TRBD2 (6 bases). The CDR3 consists of 16 residues. V lost 5 bases and J lost 4, with 18 bases in between. Germline V gene sequence: CDR1 MNHEY, CDR2 SMNVEV (reference sequence). CDR3: CASSPTFGEVYNEQFF. The CDR3 nucleotides are TGTGCCAGCAGTCCCACCTTTGGGGAGGTGTACAATGAGCAGTTCTTC.

V and J are TRBV29-1 and TRBJ1-2, with 9 bases identical to TRBD1. Germline V CDR1 and CDR2: SQVTM, ANQGSEA. The CDR3 contains 14 residues. After removal of 1 base from V and 8 bases from J, the junction contained 8 bases not matched to a gene. CDR3 DNA sequence: TGCAGCGTTGAAGTGACCGGGACAGGGTTAGGCTACACCTTC. Its translation is CSVEVTGTGLGYTF.

This chain connects TRBV19 to TRBJ2-7; 9 positions agree with TRBD1. The CDR3 covers 14 residues. In germline, CDR1 is LNHDA, CDR2 SQIVND (reference sequence). V shed 4 bases and J 3 bases; nucleotides not matched to a gene: 4. CDR3 DNA sequence: TGTGCCAGTAGTACCTCGGGACAGGGCTACGAGCAGTACTTC. Protein: CASSTSGQGYEQYF.

The chain joins TRBV19 to TRBJ1-3; D not resolved. V was pared by 6 bases and J by 4 bases, with 10 bases between. CDR3 length: 13 amino acids. Germline assignment: CDR1 LNHDA and CDR2 SQIVND (reference sequence). As DNA, the CDR3 is TGTGCCAGTAGATCGGCGGCGGGAAACACCATATATTTT. It encodes CASRSAAGNTIYF.

V and J are TRBV27 and TRBJ2-7; D is perhaps TRBD1 (6 bases). With 5 bases removed from V and 3 bases from J, the gap between germline ends came to 20 bases. Germline V lookup: CDR1 MNHEY, CDR2 SMNVEV (reference sequence). This CDR3 has 16 amino acids. The CDR3: CASSLLRTVHYYEQYV. The DNA for the CDR3 is TGTGCCAGCAGTCTGCTCAGGACAGTTCATTACTACGAGCAGTACGTC.

This CDR3 is CASSLVGATNYMNTEAFF. The CDR3 nucleotides read TGTGCCAGCAGCTTAGTGGGGGCCACTAACTACATGAACACTGAAGCTTTCTTT. The V gene is TRBV7-8, the J gene TRBJ1-1; D may be TRBD1 (6 bases). CDR1 is SGHVS and CDR2 is FQNEAQ in the germline V gene. Trimming cost V 1 base and J 0 bases, with 18 bases left between them. The CDR3 consists of 18 residues.

The V and J genes are TRBV3-1 (or the pseudogene TRBV3-2) and TRBJ2-2, with 11 bases that match TRBD1. This CDR3 region has 17 residues. V lost 4 bases and J lost 4; bases outside the gene matches: 8. CDR1 LGHDT and CDR2 YNNKEL come from the germline V gene (reference sequence). CDR3 in DNA: TGTGCCAGCAGCCCTCGGACAGGGGGCATTGGCACCGGGGAGCTGTTTTTT. Encoded protein: CASSPRTGGIGTGELFF.

This chain joins TRBV4-1 and TRBJ1-4; D is ambiguous. CDR1 and CDR2 (germline): MGHRA, YSYEKL. Trimming removed 0 bases at V and 2 bases at J, with 16 bases between. This CDR3 region has 18 residues. CDR3 residues: CASSQDEGVGSTNEKLFF. The CDR3 DNA sequence: TGCGCCAGCAGCCAAGACGAAGGCGTGGGCAGCACTAATGAAAAACTGTTTTTT.

The chain employs TRBV4-1 and TRBJ1-2; D is uncertain. Germline CDR1 MGHRA, CDR2 YSYEKL. The CDR3 totals 15 residues. V was trimmed by 2 bases and J by 0 bases, leaving 10 bases between them. The CDR3 reads CASSQTVEANYGYTF. CDR3 DNA: TGCGCCAGCAGCCAAACAGTGGAAGCTAACTATGGCTACACCTTC.